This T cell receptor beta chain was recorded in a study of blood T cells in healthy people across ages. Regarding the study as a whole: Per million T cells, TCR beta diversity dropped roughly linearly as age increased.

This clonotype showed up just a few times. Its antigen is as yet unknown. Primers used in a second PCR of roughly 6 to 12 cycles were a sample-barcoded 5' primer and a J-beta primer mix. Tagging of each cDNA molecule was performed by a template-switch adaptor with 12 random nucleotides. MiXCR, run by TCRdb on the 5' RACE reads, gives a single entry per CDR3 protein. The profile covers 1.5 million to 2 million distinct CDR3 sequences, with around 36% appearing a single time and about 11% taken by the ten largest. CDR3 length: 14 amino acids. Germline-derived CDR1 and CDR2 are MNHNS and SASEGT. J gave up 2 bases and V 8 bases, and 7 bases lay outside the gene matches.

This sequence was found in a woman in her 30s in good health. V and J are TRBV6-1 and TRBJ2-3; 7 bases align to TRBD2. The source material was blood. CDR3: CASLRDYITDTQYF. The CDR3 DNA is TGTGCCAGCCTCCGGGACTATATCACAGATACGCAGTATTTT.